This T cell receptor beta chain was documented in a study of CD8+ T cells in alopecia areata listed by TCRdb under 2018. About the full investigation: The treated patients took part in an open-label pilot trial in which moderate-to-severe alopecia areata was treated with oral tofacitinib at 5 to 10 mg twice daily. Tofacitinib was given for 6 to 18 months, followed by 6 months of follow-up off drug to assess delayed response and recurrence. The SALT score, which quantifies the percentage of affected scalp surface area, was used to measure disease severity in treated patients. High-throughput TCRbeta sequencing was used to examine T cell clonal expansion in alopecia areata in both the C3H/HeJ mouse model and human patients. Human TCRbeta sequencing covered scalp tissue and sorted CD4+ and CD8+ peripheral blood T cells from patchy and totalis/universalis alopecia areata patients and healthy controls. Tofacitinib-treated patients had biopsies at baseline and at 4 and 24 weeks of treatment, with a later scalp biopsy in several patients. Scalp clonality was compared across normal scalp (n=4), patchy alopecia areata scalp (n=8), and alopecia totalis/universalis scalp (n=8). The RNA source kit depended on sample type: the PAXgene miRNA kit for fixed scalp, the miRNeasy kit for PBMCs, and the RNeasy kit for mouse skin. Amplification of TCRbeta CDR3 regions was done by immunoSEQ multiplex PCR using 35 Vbeta forward primers and 13 Jbeta reverse primers.

The time point label here, explained by the study, means: more than three weeks on oral tofacitinib. Taken with the paper, the label for treatment or condition translates to: oral pan-JAK inhibitor, 5-10 mg twice daily. Lesional scalp punch biopsies and peripheral blood were collected from alopecia areata patients. After PBMCs were isolated by density centrifugation and stained for CD3, CD4 and CD8, a FACSAria was used to sort CD4+ and CD8+ T cells. About this clone: Its binding antigen is unknown. No base quality information exists; no much larger clone differs at one position.

The V and J ends are trimmed by 3 bases and 7 bases, leaving 19 bases between them. Inclusive of the bounding cysteine and phenylalanine, the CDR3 is 16 residues long. The DNA shown is the 48-base CDR3, in frame from base 1. In the germline V gene, CDR1 corresponds to LGHNA and CDR2 to YNFKEQ. The protocol used for the library was the immunoSEQ multiplex PCR assay. RNA was extracted from all samples and reverse transcribed into cDNA as template for TCR sequencing. SuperScript III was used to make first-strand cDNA, primed with a 2:1 mix of oligo-dT and random hexamers. A synthetic immune receptor repertoire was used to measure amplification bias, and any remaining bias was corrected computationally. As for the original processing: Raw reads were preprocessed to remove errors, and CDR3 was defined by IMGT conventions from the conserved cysteine to phenylalanine. Clonality was computed by normalizing Shannon entropy by log2 of the number of productive unique TCRs and subtracting the result from 1. Whether scalp clones were CD4 or CD8 was inferred by matching scalp TCRbeta sequences against CD4 and CD8 repertoires sorted from blood. Entries here come from immuneACCESS through TCRdb and include only in-frame sequences with V and J called. Some clones fail to appear in such tables; in the studies checked, an unresolved V gene covers under half of the shortfall, and the cause of the remainder is unknown. V, J and clone size were drawn from that table, and D and trimming were deduced from the DNA. For this sample the table gives about 210,000 clones, of which under 70% were detected only once. Of the sample, 4% to 5% falls within the top ten clones.

The paper's findings and limits, for the study overall: Scalp clonality and the number of expanded CD8+ clones among the top 100 scalp clones were significantly decreased by tofacitinib. Resident alphabeta T cells in normal human skin are also sequenced, complicating scalp TCR repertoire analysis, unlike mouse skin dominated by gammadelta T cells. During tofacitinib treatment, many expanded lesional clones stuck around in both scalp and blood, and this persistence may partly explain why relapse happens after treatment is stopped. Because the treated cohort was small and included a single nonresponder, larger studies are needed to assess links between baseline CD8+ expansion and response. Compared with normal scalp, lesional scalp, particularly in alopecia totalis/universalis, had higher clonality and more expanded CD8+ clones, which suggests antigenic drive. Compared with mice, TCR sequences shared between patients were less clear, possibly partly because of HLA diversity across the patient population.

The origin of this receptor is a human donor with alopecia areata. The source material was CD4+ T cells sorted from blood, sampled at week 4, from a patient treated with tofacitinib. The chain links TRBV4-2 with TRBJ1-5; possibly the D gene is TRBD1, per 5 matching bases. The nucleotide sequence reads as follows: TGTGCCAGCAGCCACGCAAATGGGGGATTCGGGCAGCCCCAGCATTTT. It translates to CASSHANGGFGQPQHF.